The 20 T cell receptor beta chains below all came from one sample that was sequenced in a study of OX40 agonist ivuxolimab in advanced cancers. Here immunoSEQ multiplex PCR was the method, and the copy in TCRdb shows in-frame clones only, minus some. The repertoire consists of tens of thousands of clones, with 75% to 90% occurring once and the leading ten covering 6.5% to 9%. The material was CD4+ or CD8+ T cells sorted from blood, obtained in a trial of the OX40 agonist ivuxolimab. The receptor set was obtained from an adult with an advanced solid tumor such as melanoma, head and neck, liver or kidney cancer.

The CDR3 region is CATRGSSYEQYF. Written as DNA, the CDR3 is TGTGCCACCCGGGGGAGCTCCTACGAGCAGTACTTC. V is TRBV11-3 and J is TRBJ2-7, with D perhaps TRBD2 (6 bases). V lost 10 bases and J 0 bases, leaving 10 bases between the germline ends. Germline loops: CDR1 SGHNT, CDR2 YENEEA. The length of the CDR3 is 12 residues.

The CDR3 loop reads CASRRGTSSYEQYF. The CDR3 coding sequence is TGTGCCAGCCGACGGGGGACCTCCTCCTACGAGCAGTACTTC. The genes are TRBV27 and TRBJ2-7; D is perhaps TRBD2 (6 bases). The CDR3 runs 14 residues. Germline lookup yields CDR1 MNHEY and CDR2 SMNVEV (reference sequence). V was pared by 8 bases and J by 0 bases, with 14 bases between.

The count of this clone is one. The chain has TRBV18 and TRBJ2-3; D is unclear. The CDR3 loop spans 13 amino acids. The V and J ends lost 5 bases and 3 bases respectively, with 9 bases between them. Germline V lookup: CDR1 KGHSH, CDR2 LQKENI. The CDR3 here is CASSSLDTDTQYF. CDR3 sequence (DNA): TGTGCCAGCTCATCTTTAGATACAGATACGCAGTATTTT.

This clone was detected once. The J gene is TRBJ2-5, the V gene TRBV14, with D perhaps assigned TRBD1 or TRBD2 (5 bases each). The DNA matches TRBJ2-7 better at its end, which makes the J call doubtful. The CDR3 consists of 16 residues. From germline, CDR1 is SGHDN and CDR2 FVKESK. This CDR3 is CASSQSSGTDTYEQYF. CDR3 nucleotides: TGTGCCAGCAGCCAATCCTCCGGGACCGACACCTACGAGCAGTACTTC.

This clone was detected once. The CDR3 region is CASSIGGTDTQYF. For the CDR3, the DNA is TGTGCCAGTAGTATAGGGGGCACAGATACGCAGTATTTT. The J gene is TRBJ2-3, the V gene TRBV19; the D is unclear. V was shortened by 1 base and J by 1 base, with 3 bases between the two germline ends. Germline lookup yields CDR1 LNHDA and CDR2 SQIVND (reference sequence). There are 13 residues in the CDR3. Combining the CDR3 with reference TRBV19 and TRBJ2-3 gives the whole variable domain DGGITQSPKYLFRKEGQNVTLSCEQNLNHDAMYWYRQDPGQGLRLIYYSQIVNDFQKGDIAEGYSVSREKKESFPLTVTSAQKNPTAFYLCASSIGGTDTQYFGPGTRLTVL.

The chain is built from TRBV30 and TRBJ1-1; 8 bases fit TRBD1. J lost 5 bases, V lost 0 bases, and 5 bases had no gene match. Looked up from germline, CDR1 is GTSNPN and CDR2 is SVGIG (reference sequence). CDR3 length: 14 amino acids. The CDR3 DNA is TGTGCCTGGAGTGTACGACAGGGGAGTACTGAAGCTTTCTTT. It is translated as CAWSVRQGSTEAFF.

The CDR3 coding sequence is TGTGCCAGCAGTTATCCCGGGACAAAGAACGAGCAGTACTTC. As protein: CASSYPGTKNEQYF. The chain employs TRBV6-5 and TRBJ2-7, with TRBD1 as a possible D gene (6 bases). Trimming shortened V by 3 bases and J by 5 bases, and 14 bases separated the two germline ends. From germline, CDR1 is MNHEY and CDR2 SVGAGI. The CDR3 extends over 14 amino acids.

The genes are TRBV7-5 and TRBJ1-4; the table's D call, TRBD1, has no DNA check behind it. TRBV7-5 is designated a pseudogene. The CDR3 has 14 amino acids. This CDR3 reads CASSLTGFGEKLFF. The CDR3 coding sequence is TGTGCCAGCAGCCTGACAGGGTTTGGTGAAAAACTGTTTTTT.

This chain joins TRBV18 and TRBJ2-7; 9 bases are a match to TRBD1. The CDR3 contains 15 residues. V shed 5 bases, J shed 4 bases, and the junction held 9 bases outside the gene matches. The V gene's germline CDR1 is KGHSH and CDR2 LQKENI. The CDR3 bases are TGTGCCAGCTCATTAGGTGGGACAGGGATATACGAGCAGTACTTC. This encodes CASSLGGTGIYEQYF.

This rearrangement joins TRBV18 to TRBJ1-1; D is unclear. Germline-derived CDR1 and CDR2 are KGHSH and LQKENI. Trimming stripped 1 base from V and 7 bases from J, with 10 bases between. This CDR3 has 13 residues. CDR3 in amino acids: CASSPLTRGEAFF. Written as DNA, the CDR3 is TGTGCCAGCTCACCACTCACGCGCGGTGAAGCTTTCTTT.

This clone was counted a few times. The chain joins TRBV10-3 to TRBJ1-5, with 8 bases aligning to TRBD1. V was pared by 0 bases and J by 6 bases, with 4 bases of the junction left unmatched. Looked up from germline, CDR1 is ENHRY and CDR2 is SYGVKD. The CDR3 has 15 residues. CDR3 nucleotides: TGTGCCATCAGTGAGTCTGCAGGGGGCGTTCAGCCCCAGCATTTT. As protein: CAISESAGGVQPQHF.

The chain has TRBV6-1 and TRBJ2-2, with D possibly TRBD2 on 6 matching bases. Trimming removed 8 bases at V and 1 base at J, with 11 bases between. The CDR3 runs to 14 residues. Per the germline V gene, CDR1 is MNHNS and CDR2 is SASEGT. CDR3 DNA: TGTGCCAGCTTTAACGGGAGGAACACCGGGGAGCTGTTTTTT. This sequence encodes CASFNGRNTGELFF.

The V gene is TRBV28, the J gene TRBJ1-5; D is unresolved. This CDR3 has 14 residues. The V end lost 1 base, the J end lost 5 bases, and 9 bases lay between the germline ends. Germline loops: CDR1 MDHEN, CDR2 SYDVKM. The CDR3 loop reads CASSLFRVDQPQHF. The CDR3 bases are TGTGCCAGCAGTTTATTCCGGGTCGATCAGCCCCAGCATTTT.

The rearrangement uses TRBV11-3 and TRBJ2-7, with 13 nucleotides matching TRBD2. Trimming removed 4 bases from V and 6 bases from J; junction bases left unmatched: 0. Germline lookup yields CDR1 SGHNT and CDR2 YENEEA. The CDR3 runs to 13 residues. CDR3 nucleotide sequence: TGTGCCAGCAGCTGGACTAGCGGGAGCGAGCAGTACTTC. Residues: CASSWTSGSEQYF. Full variable domain (outside the CDR3, taken from reference TRBV11-3 and TRBJ2-7): EAGVVQSPRYKIIEKKQPVAFWCNPISGHNTLYWYLQNLGQGPELLIRYENEEAVDDSQLPKDRFSAERLKGVDSTLKIQPAELGDSAVYLCASSWTSGSEQYFGPGTRLTVT.

The CDR3 DNA follows: TGTGCCAGCAGCTTAGAAGGGGACAGGGGCTACGAGCAGTACTTC. This codes for CASSLEGDRGYEQYF. The rearrangement uses TRBV13 and TRBJ2-5; TRBD1 matches 10 bases. The assigned J gene may be wrong: the sequence end matches TRBJ2-7 better. The germline V gene has CDR1 PRHDT and CDR2 FYEKMQ (reference sequence). This CDR3 is 15 amino acids long.

The chain couples TRBV27 to TRBJ1-1; D not certain. The CDR3 has 15 amino acids. Germline-derived CDR1 and CDR2 are MNHEY and SMNVEV (reference sequence). The ends were cut back, 2 bases at V and 8 bases at J, with 18 bases in the middle. The CDR3 here is CASSLDFRGYPEAFF. CDR3 sequence (DNA): TGTGCCAGCAGTTTAGACTTTCGCGGATATCCGGAAGCTTTCTTT.

The chain links TRBV11-3 to TRBJ2-7; the match to TRBD1 covers 9 bases. The germline V gene encodes CDR1 SGHNT and CDR2 YENEEA. V was clipped by 5 bases and J by 5 bases; unmatched bases: 7. The CDR3 is 14 residues long. The CDR3 is CASSPRQGGNEQYF. Written as DNA, the CDR3 is TGTGCCAGCAGCCCTCGACAGGGGGGGAACGAGCAGTACTTC.

The rearrangement links TRBV28 to TRBJ2-7; 11 bases fit TRBD1. This CDR3 has 13 residues. Trimming took 6 bases from V and 3 from J; bases not matched to a gene: 1. Germline V gene sequence: CDR1 MDHEN, CDR2 SYDVKM. Here the CDR3 reads CASRGQGDYEQYF. CDR3 DNA sequence: TGTGCCAGCAGGGGACAGGGGGACTACGAGCAGTACTTC.

J is TRBJ2-3 and V is TRBV9, with D possibly TRBD2 on 6 matching bases. Per germline, CDR1 SGDLS and CDR2 YYNGEE. Trimming cost V 4 bases and J 2 bases, with 14 bases left between them. The CDR3 spans 15 residues. The CDR3 protein is CASSPTGTVTDTQYF. CDR3 in DNA: TGTGCCAGCAGCCCAACCGGGACTGTCACAGATACGCAGTATTTT.

This clone was observed once. This chain connects TRBV19 to TRBJ2-7; D gene unclear. Trimming took off 0 bases at V and 1 base at J, with 7 bases between the two ends. From germline, CDR1 is LNHDA and CDR2 SQIVND (reference sequence). The CDR3 consists of 14 residues. The CDR3 loop reads CASSIDRGSYEQYF. In DNA, the CDR3 is TGTGCCAGTAGTATAGATCGTGGGTCCTACGAGCAGTACTTC.